Listed here are 16 T cell receptor beta chains from one sample, sequenced in a study of radiation and T cells in renal cell carcinoma. Measured with immunoSEQ multiplex PCR; TCRdb has only the in-frame clones, and not every one. The repertoire includes under 100,000 clones, around four fifths of them detected once, and roughly a tenth sits in the top ten. Indicated time point: blood 4 weeks post-SBRT, at nephrectomy. Treatment reported: 15 Gy SBRT to primary tumor, nephrectomy 4 weeks later. The specimen comprised blood, sampled from a patient whose treatment included radiotherapy and nephrectomy. These receptor sequences come from a middle-aged man with renal cell carcinoma.

The chain couples TRBV28 to TRBJ1-6; weak D call: TRBD1 (6 bases). The length of the CDR3 is 13 residues. Per the germline V gene, CDR1 is MDHEN and CDR2 is SYDVKM. The germline V and J ends were trimmed by 6 bases and 9 bases, with 12 bases remaining between them. CDR3 nucleotide sequence: TGTGCCAGCAGATCAGGGGTAAGTTCACCCCTCCACTTT. Protein product: CASRSGVSSPLHF. Full variable domain (remainder filled in from reference TRBV28 and TRBJ1-6): DVKVTQSSRYLVKRTGEKVFLECVQDMDHENMFWYRQDPGLGLRLIYFSYDVKMKEKGDIPEGYSVSREKKERFSLILESASTNQTSMYLCASRSGVSSPLHFGNGTRLTVT.

This sequence joins TRBV5-5 and TRBJ1-2, with 8 nucleotides matching TRBD1. The CDR3 extends over 14 amino acids. The J segment lost 8 bases and the V segment lost 0 bases, leaving 6 bases of the junction unmatched. Germline CDR1 reads SGHKS; CDR2 reads YYEKEE (reference sequence). The CDR3 nucleotides are TGTGCCAGCAGCTTGGTCGACAGGGGTTTAGGCTACACCTTC. Its protein product is CASSLVDRGLGYTF.

The chain links TRBV6-1 to TRBJ1-5; D not certain. CDR1 and CDR2 (germline): MNHNS, SASEGT. The length of the CDR3 is 19 residues. The V and J ends lost 2 bases and 0 bases respectively, with 20 bases between them. The CDR3 nucleotides read TGTGCCAGCAGTGAAAGATCCCTCAGGCAGCTTTATAGCAATCAGCCCCAGCATTTT. Amino acids: CASSERSLRQLYSNQPQHF.

The rearrangement joins TRBV19 to TRBJ1-4; D is unclear. The CDR3 contains 14 residues. The V gene's germline CDR1 is LNHDA and CDR2 SQIVND (reference sequence). Trimming left V 7 bases short and J 8 bases short, with 17 bases between. CDR3 sequence reads: CASTRGTPLEKLFF. The DNA for the CDR3 is TGTGCCAGTACCCGAGGTACGCCTTTGGAAAAACTGTTTTTT.

The rearrangement links TRBV6-6 to TRBJ2-3; 8 positions match TRBD2. Germline assignment: CDR1 MNHNY and CDR2 SVGAGI (reference sequence). The CDR3 length is 15 residues. The ends lost 10 bases at V and 2 bases at J; junction bases unmatched: 11. CDR3 sequence (DNA): TGTGCCACAAGGAGGGCGGGGGGAAACACAGATACGCAGTATTTT. Amino acids: CATRRAGGNTDTQYF.

V and J are TRBV7-9 and TRBJ1-1; TRBD1 matches at 7 bases. The V gene end was trimmed by 5 bases and the J gene end by 1 base; junction bases not matched to a gene: 4. The germline CDR1 and CDR2 sequences are SEHNR and FQNEAQ (reference sequence). The CDR3 has 14 residues. The CDR3 region is CASSDRDRNTEAFF. CDR3 nucleotides: TGTGCCAGCAGCGACCGGGACAGGAACACTGAAGCTTTCTTT. Filled out from reference TRBV7-9 and TRBJ1-1, the complete variable domain reads DTGVSQNPRHKITKRGQNVTFRCDPISEHNRLYWYRQTLGQGPEFLTYFQNEAQLEKSRLLSDRFSAERPKGSFSTLEIQRTEQGDSAMYLCASSDRDRNTEAFFGQGTRLTVV.

This chain joins TRBV10-3 and TRBJ1-4; D is unclear. The germline V gene has CDR1 ENHRY and CDR2 SYGVKD. Trimming took off 4 bases at V and 0 bases at J, with 6 bases between the two ends. The CDR3 spans 14 residues. The CDR3 is CAISGAATNEKLFF. CDR3 DNA sequence: TGTGCCATCAGTGGTGCCGCAACTAATGAAAAACTGTTTTTT.

The CDR3 bases are TGTGCCAGCAGTAAACTAGTACTTAAGCGTTCTAGCACAGATACGCAGTATTTT. As protein: CASSKLVLKRSSTDTQYF. The V gene is TRBV28, the J gene TRBJ2-3; maybe TRBD2 (5 bases). The CDR3 is 18 amino acids. Trimming pared 5 bases from V and 0 bases from J, leaving 21 bases between. Germline CDR1 and CDR2: MDHEN and SYDVKM. The variable domain in full, with the rest retrieved from reference TRBV28 and TRBJ2-3, is DVKVTQSSRYLVKRTGEKVFLECVQDMDHENMFWYRQDPGLGLRLIYFSYDVKMKEKGDIPEGYSVSREKKERFSLILESASTNQTSMYLCASSKLVLKRSSTDTQYFGPGTRLTVL.

V gene TRBV6-1 combines with J gene TRBJ1-5; D not certain. The germline CDR1 and CDR2 sequences are MNHNS and SASEGT. The V and J ends lost 4 bases and 6 bases respectively, with 22 bases between them. This CDR3 region has 17 residues. CDR3 nucleotides: TGTGCCAGCAGTGCATATTCGGGAGATCCAGACGGTCAGCCCCAGCATTTT. It specifies CASSAYSGDPDGQPQHF.

The CDR3 loop reads CASSPGQGTHEQFF. The CDR3 DNA sequence: TGTGCCAGCAGTCCGGGACAGGGGACCCATGAGCAGTTCTTC. The chain couples TRBV2 to TRBJ2-1; 10 positions agree with TRBD1. CDR3 length equals 14 residues. The germline V gene has CDR1 SNHLY and CDR2 FYNNEI. After removal of 5 bases from V and 8 bases from J, the junction contained 6 bases not matched to a gene.

The chain uses TRBV27 and TRBJ1-2; 12 bases are a match to TRBD1. The CDR3 covers 13 residues. The V gene's germline CDR1 is MNHEY and CDR2 SMNVEV (reference sequence). The V and J ends lost 7 bases and 8 bases, in that order; junction bases with no gene match: 5. Written as DNA, the CDR3 is TGTGCCAGCACCGGGGACAGGGGGCAGGGCTACACCTTC. This gives the protein CASTGDRGQGYTF.

The chain has TRBV2 and TRBJ2-7; TRBD2 matches 8 bases. The J segment lost 2 bases and the V segment lost 6 bases, leaving 9 bases of the junction unmatched. The CDR3 contains 15 residues. Germline V gene lookup returns CDR1 SNHLY and CDR2 FYNNEI. The CDR3 DNA reads TGTGCCAGCAGGGGCACTAGCGGCCCGCCCTACGAGCAGTACTTC. Protein sequence: CASRGTSGPPYEQYF. Filled out from reference TRBV2 and TRBJ2-7, the complete variable domain reads EPEVTQTPSHQVTQMGQEVILRCVPISNHLYFYWYRQILGQKVEFLVSFYNNEISEKSEIFDDQFSVERPDGSNFTLKIRSTKLEDSAMYFCASRGTSGPPYEQYFGPGTRLTVT.

Many counts were recorded for this clone. The V call is TRBV10-3, the J call TRBJ1-3; 8 positions agree with TRBD1. After removal of 5 bases from V and 0 bases from J, the junction contained 0 bases not matched to a gene. The germline V gene encodes CDR1 ENHRY and CDR2 SYGVKD. The CDR3 has 14 amino acids. The CDR3 here is CAISTGGSGNTIYF. CDR3 coding DNA: TGTGCCATCAGTACAGGGGGCTCTGGAAACACCATATATTTT.

The chain couples TRBV6-1 to TRBJ1-2; D is unclear. The CDR3 runs 16 residues. V dropped 2 bases and J dropped 8 bases, with 21 bases sitting between them. The germline V gene has CDR1 MNHNS and CDR2 SASEGT. The CDR3 region has the DNA TGTGCCAGCAGTGAATGGGGTGGCCGGCCGGAAAGCGGCTACACCTTC. It translates to CASSEWGGRPESGYTF.

The chain couples TRBV29-1 to TRBJ2-5, with D tentatively TRBD2 (6 bases). The CDR3 extends over 14 amino acids. With 6 bases removed from V and 4 bases from J, the gap between germline ends came to 18 bases. The V gene's germline CDR1 is SQVTM and CDR2 ANQGSEA. The CDR3 sequence is CSVRATGTRETQYF. CDR3 DNA sequence: TGCAGCGTCCGTGCGACGGGGACTCGAGAGACCCAGTACTTC.

The rearrangement links TRBV7-8 to TRBJ2-5; 10 positions agree with TRBD2. Per the germline V gene, CDR1 is SGHVS and CDR2 is FQNEAQ. After removal of 3 bases from V and 2 bases from J, the junction contained 12 bases not matched to a gene. CDR3 length equals 18 residues. The CDR3 nucleotides read TGTGCCAGCAGCTTCGACCGCGGACTAGCGGAGTTACAAGAGACCCAGTACTTC. Translation: CASSFDRGLAELQETQYF.